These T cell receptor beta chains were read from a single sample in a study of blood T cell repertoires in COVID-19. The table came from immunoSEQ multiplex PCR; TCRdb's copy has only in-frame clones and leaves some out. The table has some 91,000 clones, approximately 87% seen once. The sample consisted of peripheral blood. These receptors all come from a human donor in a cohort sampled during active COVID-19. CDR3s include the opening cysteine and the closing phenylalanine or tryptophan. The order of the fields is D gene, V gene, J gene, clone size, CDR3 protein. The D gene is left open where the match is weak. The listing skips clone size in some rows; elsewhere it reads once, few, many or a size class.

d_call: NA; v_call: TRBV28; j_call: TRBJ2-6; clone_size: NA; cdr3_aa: CASSLIGGSGANVLTF
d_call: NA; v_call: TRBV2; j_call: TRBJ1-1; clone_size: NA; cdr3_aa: CASRSQGNTEAFF
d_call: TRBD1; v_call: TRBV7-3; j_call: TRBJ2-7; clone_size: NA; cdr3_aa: CASSFGTGWEQYF
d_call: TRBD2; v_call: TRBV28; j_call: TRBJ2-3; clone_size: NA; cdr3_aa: CASSLVAAGAPPPPGTDTQYF
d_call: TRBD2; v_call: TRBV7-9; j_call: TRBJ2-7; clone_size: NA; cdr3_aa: CASSLFAGGISYEQYF
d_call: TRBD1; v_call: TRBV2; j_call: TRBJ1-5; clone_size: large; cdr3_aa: CASSVGQGATAKPQHF
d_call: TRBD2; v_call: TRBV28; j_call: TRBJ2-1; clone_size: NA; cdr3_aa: CASRDPGTSGVHEQFF
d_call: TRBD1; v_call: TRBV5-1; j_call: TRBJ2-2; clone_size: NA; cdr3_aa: CASSSRDRGDTGELFF
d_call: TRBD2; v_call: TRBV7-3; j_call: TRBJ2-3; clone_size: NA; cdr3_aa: CASSLQASGIDTQYF
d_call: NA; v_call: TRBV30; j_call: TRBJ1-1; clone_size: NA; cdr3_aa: CAWSIRGGTEAFF
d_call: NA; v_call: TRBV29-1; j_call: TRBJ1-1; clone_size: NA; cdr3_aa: CSVRVAGNTEAFF
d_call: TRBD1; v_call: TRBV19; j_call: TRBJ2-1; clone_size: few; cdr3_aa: CASSYRDSSYNEQFF
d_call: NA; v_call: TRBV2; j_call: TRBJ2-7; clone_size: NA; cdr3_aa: CASTEGDTYEQYF
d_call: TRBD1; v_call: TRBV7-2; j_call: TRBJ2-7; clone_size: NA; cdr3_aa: CASSLWGQPYEQYF
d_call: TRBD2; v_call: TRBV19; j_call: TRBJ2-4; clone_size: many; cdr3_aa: CASRNIAGTKNIQYF
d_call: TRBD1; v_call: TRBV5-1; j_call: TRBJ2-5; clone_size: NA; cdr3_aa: CASSTAGGGETQYF
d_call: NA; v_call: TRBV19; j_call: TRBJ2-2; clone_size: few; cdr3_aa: CASTLTGPNTGELFF
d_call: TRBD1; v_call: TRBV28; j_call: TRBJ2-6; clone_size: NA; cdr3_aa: CASSLLGGGPGANVLTF
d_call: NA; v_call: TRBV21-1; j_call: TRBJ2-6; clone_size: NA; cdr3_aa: CASSLGTGPSSGANVLTF
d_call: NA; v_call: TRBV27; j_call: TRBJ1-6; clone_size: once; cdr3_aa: CASSLTQGMGSPLHF
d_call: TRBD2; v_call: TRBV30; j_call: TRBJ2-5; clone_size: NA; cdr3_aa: CAWSLAGWETQYF
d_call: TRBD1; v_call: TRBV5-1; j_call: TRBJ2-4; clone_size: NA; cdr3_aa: CASSPGQGGNIQYF
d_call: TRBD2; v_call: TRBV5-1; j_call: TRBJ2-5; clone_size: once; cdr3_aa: CASNSGTTQETQYF
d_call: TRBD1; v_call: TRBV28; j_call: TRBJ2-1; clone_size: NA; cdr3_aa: CASGPPGQGRNEQFF
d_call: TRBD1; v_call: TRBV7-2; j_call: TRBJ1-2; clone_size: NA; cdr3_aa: CASSVDRRSYTF
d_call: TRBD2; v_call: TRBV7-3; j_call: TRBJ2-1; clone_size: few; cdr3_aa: CASSSTSGSIEQFF
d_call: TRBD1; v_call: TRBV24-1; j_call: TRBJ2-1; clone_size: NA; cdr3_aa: CATSGTRDRGNEQFF
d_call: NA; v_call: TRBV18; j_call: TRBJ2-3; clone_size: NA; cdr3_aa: CASSPPGQSTDTQYF
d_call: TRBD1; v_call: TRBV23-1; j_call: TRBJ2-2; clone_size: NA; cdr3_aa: CASRPGQGNTGELFF
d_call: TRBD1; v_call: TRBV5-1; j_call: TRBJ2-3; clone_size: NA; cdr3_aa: CASSRRQGGADTQYF
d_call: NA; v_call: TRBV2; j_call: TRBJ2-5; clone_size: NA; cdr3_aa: CASTGSSSRETQYF
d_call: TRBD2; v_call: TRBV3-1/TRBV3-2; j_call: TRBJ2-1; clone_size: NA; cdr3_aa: CASSPGLGINEQFF
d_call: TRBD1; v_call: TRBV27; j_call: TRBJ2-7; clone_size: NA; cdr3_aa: CASSPSGQGREQYF
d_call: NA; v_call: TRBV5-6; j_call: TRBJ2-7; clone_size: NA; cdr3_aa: CASSPGTFYEQYF
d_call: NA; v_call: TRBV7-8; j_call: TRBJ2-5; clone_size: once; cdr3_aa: CASSRDFSETQYF
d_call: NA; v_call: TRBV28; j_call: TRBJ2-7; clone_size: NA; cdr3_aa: CASSSPPNSYEQYF
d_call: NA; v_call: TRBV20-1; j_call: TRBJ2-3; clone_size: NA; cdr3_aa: CSADYIDTQYF
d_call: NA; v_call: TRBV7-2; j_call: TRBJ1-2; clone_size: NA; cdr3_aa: CASSLAAVNYGYTF
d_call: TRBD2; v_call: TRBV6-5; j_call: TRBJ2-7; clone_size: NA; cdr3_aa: CASRSGLAGGYEQYF
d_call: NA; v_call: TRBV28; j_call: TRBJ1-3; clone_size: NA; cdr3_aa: CASHDDSLSGNTIYF
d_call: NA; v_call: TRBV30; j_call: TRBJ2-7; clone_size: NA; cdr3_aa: CAWRRGIGLAYEQYF
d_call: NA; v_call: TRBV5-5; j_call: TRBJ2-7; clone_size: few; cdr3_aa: CATARPIGQVYYEQYF
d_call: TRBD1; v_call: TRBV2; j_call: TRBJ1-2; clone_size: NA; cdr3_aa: CASSGIQGANYGYTF
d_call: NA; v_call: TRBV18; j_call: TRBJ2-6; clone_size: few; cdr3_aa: CASSPRTGNSGANVLTF
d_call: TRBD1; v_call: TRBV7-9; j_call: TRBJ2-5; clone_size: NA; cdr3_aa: CASSPIDRGVSETQYF